Below, one TCR beta chain is given with its context. The data are from a study of T cells in Graves' hyperthyroidism and ophthalmopathy. Lactation, pregnancy, other autoimmune disease or uncontrolled infection led to exclusion of patients. The TCR beta CDR3 regions underwent amplification using RNA transcripts as the source. When the TCR CDR3 underwent first-round RT-PCR, the HTBI primer set was used. TCRdb reprocessed the multiplex PCR reads with MiXCR, giving one entry per CDR3 protein. The table has about 360,000 distinct CDR3 sequences, approximately 15% seen once. Germline lookup yields CDR1 DFQATT and CDR2 SNEGSKA (reference sequence). CDR3 size: 15 residues. V lost 0 bases to trimming and J lost 7 bases; unmatched junction nucleotides: 3.

The sequenced sample consisted of blood. This TCR came from a woman between 18 and 29 years old with Graves' hyperthyroidism that later progressed to Graves' ophthalmopathy. V usage is TRBV20-1 and J usage is TRBJ1-6; 10 positions agree with TRBD1. The CDR3, as DNA: TGCAGTGCTAGAGATTGGGGACAGGGGAATTCACCCCTCCACTTT. Encoded protein: CSARDWGQGNSPLHF.